These T cell receptor beta chains were read from a single sample in a study of OX40 agonist ivuxolimab in advanced cancers. Some clones are missing from TCRdb's copy, which holds only in-frame ones; the method was immunoSEQ multiplex PCR. This sample yields around 60,000 clones, of which 84% are seen a single time; roughly 2.3% belongs to the top ten. Sequenced material: CD4+ or CD8+ T cells sorted from blood, taken in a trial of the OX40 agonist ivuxolimab. Receptor source: an adult with an advanced solid tumor such as melanoma, head and neck, liver or kidney cancer. Each CDR3 is given with its conserved first and last residue.

CDR3aa | v_gene
CSVMWALVEKLFF | TRBV29-1
CASSPLGADTGELFF | TRBV5-1
CASSIRNNYGYTF | TRBV19
CASSLEVGSNQPQHF | TRBV7-6
CASSSGDRGQADTQYF | TRBV11-1
CASRTRGGNTIYF | TRBV6-1
CASSYGPEAFF | TRBV6-6
CASGPGGGTEAFF | TRBV5-1
CSVGQGLNQPQHF | TRBV29-1
CASSLSRAGESPYNEQFF | TRBV7-3
CASRGNNEKLFF | TRBV6-1
CASSLTNEQFF | TRBV5-1
CASNNGFQETQYF | TRBV6-5
CASSLRGTGSVTDTQYF | TRBV7-8
CASRKGDLNTEAFF | TRBV6-1
CASSPFGQGSQPQHF | TRBV6-1
CAPRGPGGRQPQHF | TRBV19
CASSYSWGGSGNTIYF | TRBV6-5
CASSLAQGGYGYTF | TRBV7-2
CASSFTQGYEKLFF | TRBV5-5
CASSLGGQEYEAFF | TRBV28
CASSSPLGGPNEQFF | TRBV5-4
CASSQDRGADTQYF | TRBV4-3
CASSGTGAGYGYTF | TRBV28
CASSLEVGSGNTIYF | TRBV5-8